This TCR beta chain was identified during a study of Ad26.COV2.S vaccination and SARS-CoV-2 variants. Study-level points and caveats: While placebo recipients had lower spike-specific TCR breadth, vaccine recipients had more.

Sequencing was performed with immunoSEQ multiplex PCR; in TCRdb, only in-frame clones are kept and a portion is missing. The table includes more than 150,000 clones, approximately 90% detected once. Germline V CDR1 and CDR2: MNHEY, SMNVEV (reference sequence). Trimming pared 2 bases from V and 5 bases from J, leaving 9 bases between. The CDR3 is 13 amino acids. As regards this clone: Its antigen is unknown. The same CDR3 arises from other DNA sequences in this sample as well.

Source: peripheral blood, taken after recovery from COVID-19. The chain uses TRBV27 and TRBJ1-1; D gene unclear. The clonotype originates from a human donor who had recovered from COVID-19. The DNA of the CDR3 is TGTGCCAGCAGTTTAGGACGCGGGACTGAAGCTTTCTTT. Protein product: CASSLGRGTEAFF.